This TCR beta chain was captured in a study of blood T cell repertoires in COVID-19. Across the whole study: Spain, Italy and the United States supplied samples that represented acute and convalescent COVID-19. The analysed material was cDNA or gDNA that came from T cells, B-cell-depleted T cells, or PBMCs.

In the authors' workflow: Reference gene primer amplification yielded estimated nucleated cell counts. Produced via immunoSEQ multiplex PCR; TCRdb's table is partial and in-frame only. V and J calls and clone size follow that table, whereas D and trimming were derived from the DNA. The repertoire holds roughly 250,000 clones, with around nine tenths as singletons. This clone was observed a handful of times. V was trimmed by 4 bases and J by 5 bases, leaving 14 bases between them. CDR1 is MNHEY, CDR2 SVGAGI, per germline. The CDR3 spans 14 residues. The source of this sequence is a man aged 35 to 55 who had recovered from COVID-19. The chain has TRBV6-5 and TRBJ1-1; possibly TRBD1 for D (5 bases). Sequencing was carried out using peripheral blood. CDR3 amino acids: CASSSLGRGTEAFF. The DNA for the CDR3 is TGTGCCAGCAGTTCCCTCGGCCGGGGGACTGAAGCTTTCTTT.